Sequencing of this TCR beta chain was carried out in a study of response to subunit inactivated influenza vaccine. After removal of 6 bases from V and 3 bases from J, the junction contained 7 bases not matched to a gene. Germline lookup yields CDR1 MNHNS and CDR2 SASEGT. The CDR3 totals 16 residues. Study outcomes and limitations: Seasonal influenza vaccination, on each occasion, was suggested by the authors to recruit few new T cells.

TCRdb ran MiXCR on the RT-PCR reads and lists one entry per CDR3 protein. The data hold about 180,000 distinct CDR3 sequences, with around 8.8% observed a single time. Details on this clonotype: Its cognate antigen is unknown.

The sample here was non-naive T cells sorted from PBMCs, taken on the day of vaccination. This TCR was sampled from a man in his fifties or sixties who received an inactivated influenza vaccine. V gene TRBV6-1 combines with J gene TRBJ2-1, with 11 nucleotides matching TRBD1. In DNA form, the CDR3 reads TGTGCCAGCAGGCCAACCGGGACAGGGGGCTACAATGAGCAGTTCTTC. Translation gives CASRPTGTGGYNEQFF.